This is a list of T cell receptor beta chains from one sample in a study of metastatic and nonmetastatic thyroid tumors. Via MiXCR, TCRdb re-called the PCR reads. Among just over 20,000 clones listed, 10% to 15% were seen once. The specimen sequenced was blood. Receptors originate from a female donor with papillary thyroid cancer or a benign thyroid nodule (not recorded which). Some clones in this sample may be carry-over from other donors' samples. CDR3s include the opening cysteine and the closing phenylalanine or tryptophan. The order of the fields is V gene, clone size, D gene, J gene, CDR3 protein, CDR3 DNA. The D gene is left open where the match is weak. A clone size is listed for some rows: how often the clone was seen (once, few, many), or a class if it is expanded.

>TRBV6-1|-|-|TRBJ1-2
CASSPGGGDGYTF
TGTGCCAGCAGCCCGGGAGGGGGAGATGGCTACACCTTC
>TRBV7-3|many|-|TRBJ2-3
CASSLDRTDTQYF
TGTGCCAGCAGCTTGGACCGCACAGATACGCAGTATTTT
>TRBV24-1|many|-|TRBJ1-5
CATAGGGHQPQHF
TGTGCCACCGCGGGGGGTGGCCATCAGCCCCAGCATTTT
>TRBV6-1|medium-sized|-|TRBJ1-2
CATAIEYRVSGGYTF
TGTGCCACCGCCATTGAATACAGGGTCAGCGGTGGCTACACCTTC
>TRBV11-2|many|TRBD1|TRBJ2-7
CASSRRLSRGNYEQYF
TGTGCCAGCAGCCGTCGTCTCTCCAGGGGGAATTACGAGCAGTACTTC
>TRBV20-1|many|TRBD1|TRBJ2-7
CSAGERTGGSYEQYF
TGCAGTGCCGGGGAGCGGACAGGGGGCTCTTACGAGCAGTACTTC
>TRBV28|few|-|TRBJ1-4
CASSFRQVNEKLFF
TGTGCCAGCAGTTTCCGACAAGTTAATGAAAAACTGTTTTTT
>TRBV7-9|many|-|TRBJ1-2
CASSLRLGYTF
TGTGCCAGCAGCTTGCGCCTTGGCTACACCTTC
>TRBV4-2|-|-|TRBJ1-5
CASSQESDAGANQPQHF
TGTGCCAGCAGCCAAGAGTCGGACGCGGGGGCAAATCAGCCCCAGCATTTT
>TRBV11-2|many|-|TRBJ2-2
CASSAQGTRNTGELFF
TGTGCCAGCAGCGCGCAAGGGACAAGGAACACCGGGGAGCTGTTTTTT
>TRBV10-3|many|-|TRBJ1-1
CAISSDPTEAFF
TGTGCCATCAGCTCCGACCCTACTGAAGCTTTCTTT
>TRBV30|many|-|TRBJ1-6
CAWTTEGGRRSPLHF
TGTGCCTGGACCACCGAAGGGGGAAGACGATCACCCCTCCACTTT
>TRBV10-3|-|-|TRBJ2-7
CAIGCGYEQYF
TGTGCCATAGGGTGTGGCTATGAGCAGTACTTC
>TRBV20-1|many|-|TRBJ2-5
CSASRAEKTQYF
TGCAGTGCTAGTCGGGCAGAGAAGACCCAGTACTTC
>TRBV5-4|-|TRBD1|TRBJ1-1
CASSWTGGTEAFF
TGTGCCAGCAGCTGGACAGGGGGCACTGAAGCTTTCTTT
>TRBV12-3/TRBV12-4|many|-|TRBJ2-7
CASRGHLYEQYF
TGTGCCAGCAGGGGACACCTCTACGAGCAGTACTTC
>TRBV5-1|many|TRBD1|TRBJ2-3
CASSGGQGRADTQYF
TGCGCCAGCAGCGGAGGACAGGGCCGGGCAGATACGCAGTATTTT
>TRBV6-2/TRBV6-3|many|TRBD1|TRBJ1-5
CASSSPRDRGHYGNQPQHF
TGTGCCAGCAGTTCCCCCCGGGACAGGGGGCATTATGGCAATCAGCCCCAGCATTTT
>TRBV19|medium-sized|-|TRBJ1-2
CASSTPRGGAEGYTF
TGTGCCAGTAGTACCCCCCGCGGAGGGGCGGAAGGCTACACCTTC
>TRBV6-5|many|-|TRBJ1-1
CASSYGMGDRGFTEAFF
TGTGCCAGCAGTTACGGGATGGGGGATAGGGGCTTCACTGAAGCTTTCTTT
>TRBV7-6|few|TRBD2|TRBJ2-1
CASSSGLAGGGRYNEQFF
TGTGCCAGCAGCTCCGGACTAGCGGGTGGGGGTCGTTACAATGAGCAGTTCTTC
>TRBV5-6|many|-|TRBJ1-6
CASSPPMRGSNNSPLHF
TGTGCCAGCAGCCCACCTATGCGGGGTAGTAATAATTCACCCCTCCACTTT
>TRBV4-3|many|-|TRBJ2-3
CASSQMGTSNTDTQYF
TGCGCCAGCAGCCAAATGGGGACTTCGAACACAGATACGCAGTATTTT
>TRBV6-2/TRBV6-3|-|-|TRBJ2-3
CASSYSSPDTQYF
TGTGCCAGCAGTTACTCGAGTCCAGATACGCAGTATTTT
>TRBV5-6|many|TRBD1|TRBJ1-3
CASSSPTGERNTIYF
TGTGCCAGCAGCAGCCCGACAGGGGAACGGAACACCATATATTTT
>TRBV20-1|medium-sized|TRBD1|TRBJ2-1
CSAGDRAPDYNEQFF
TGCAGTGCCGGGGACAGAGCCCCAGACTACAATGAGCAGTTCTTC
>TRBV9|many|-|TRBJ2-1
CASSPGVSAHNEQFF
TGTGCCAGCAGCCCAGGGGTTAGCGCCCACAATGAGCAGTTCTTC
>TRBV28|many|TRBD1|TRBJ2-3
CASSSGGIGTDTQYF
TGTGCCAGCAGTTCAGGGGGTATAGGCACAGATACGCAGTATTTT
>TRBV30|-|-|TRBJ2-2
CAHKLRTGLSTGELFF
TGTGCTCACAAACTCCGTACAGGGCTGTCCACCGGGGAGCTGTTTTTT
>TRBV2|many|-|TRBJ2-7
CASSSGADEQYF
TGTGCCAGCAGTTCTGGGGCAGACGAGCAGTACTTC
>TRBV12-5|many|-|TRBJ2-5
CASGLADSSQGRMETQYF
TGTGCTAGTGGTTTGGCTGATTCCTCCCAGGGAAGGATGGAGACCCAGTACTTC
>TRBV7-9|many|-|TRBJ1-6
CASSFGGLGNSPLHF
TGTGCCAGCAGCTTCGGAGGTCTGGGGAATTCACCCCTCCACTTT
>TRBV19|many|TRBD2|TRBJ2-3
CASSIEMGRGTDTQYF
TGTGCCAGTAGTATAGAGATGGGGAGGGGCACAGATACGCAGTATTTT
>TRBV4-3|many|-|TRBJ1-2
CASSPSLGLTSYGYTF
TGCGCCAGCAGCCCGTCCTTGGGACTGACCTCCTATGGCTACACCTTC
>TRBV11-1|many|-|TRBJ1-5
CASSSGSGSSNQPQHF
TGTGCCAGCAGCTCCGGGTCGGGGTCGAGCAATCAGCCCCAGCATTTT
>TRBV5-1|many|-|TRBJ2-7
CASSLDQGRKGSYEQYF
TGCGCCAGCAGCTTGGATCAGGGCCGGAAGGGATCTTACGAGCAGTACTTC
>TRBV30|many|TRBD1|TRBJ1-1
CAWRRRQGGTEAFF
TGTGCCTGGAGACGTCGACAGGGAGGCACTGAAGCTTTCTTT
>TRBV7-9|-|-|TRBJ2-7
CASCCSLGRIYEQYF
TGTGCCAGCTGCTGTTCGTTGGGACGGATCTACGAGCAGTACTTC
>TRBV7-2|many|-|TRBJ2-5
CASSLRGSETQYF
TGTGCCAGCAGCTTAAGGGGTTCGGAGACCCAGTACTTC
>TRBV10-2|many|-|TRBJ1-2
CASSELGAIYGYTF
TGCGCCAGCAGTGAGCTGGGGGCGATCTATGGCTACACCTTC
>TRBV6-2/TRBV6-3|many|TRBD1|TRBJ1-1
CASSGTGGWNTEAFF
TGTGCCAGCTCCGGGACAGGGGGCTGGAACACTGAAGCTTTCTTT
>TRBV20-1|many|-|TRBJ1-1
CSARDWDSNTEAFF
TGCAGTGCTAGAGATTGGGATTCTAACACTGAAGCTTTCTTT
>TRBV10-3|many|TRBD1|TRBJ1-4
CAISESSWTGVGEKLFF
TGTGCCATCAGTGAGTCTTCCTGGACAGGGGTCGGTGAAAAACTGTTTTTT
>TRBV6-1|medium-sized|TRBD1|TRBJ2-7
CASSRTGVDSYEQYF
TGTGCCAGCAGCCGGACAGGCGTTGACTCCTACGAGCAGTACTTC
>TRBV11-1|-|-|TRBJ1-2
CASSAGQFGGNYVYTF
TGTGCCAGCAGTGCCGGACAGTTTGGCGGTAACTATGTCTACACCTTC
>TRBV6-1|few|TRBD2|TRBJ2-2
CASSKGLAGGELFF
TGTGCCAGCAGTAAAGGACTAGCGGGCGGGGAGCTGTTTTTT
>TRBV5-1|-|TRBD1|TRBJ1-1
CASSWPRGDEEDTEAFF
TGCGCCAGCAGCTGGCCCAGGGGGGACGAGGAGGACACTGAAGCTTTCTTT
>TRBV7-2|many|TRBD1|TRBJ1-1
CASSYQGATEAFF
TGTGCCAGCAGCTACCAGGGGGCAACTGAAGCTTTCTTT
>TRBV7-9|-|-|TRBJ1-5
CASSLYPCNQPQHF
TGTGCCAGCAGCTTATATCCGTGCAATCAGCCCCAGCATTTT
>TRBV5-6|once|-|TRBJ1-2
CASSLVGDGYTF
TGTGCCAGCAGCTTGGTGGGGGACGGCTACACCTTC
>TRBV12-3/TRBV12-4|many|-|TRBJ2-5
CASRSGYQETQYF
TGTGCCAGCAGGTCAGGCTACCAAGAGACCCAGTACTTC
>TRBV7-3|many|-|TRBJ2-1
CASSLKMGASYNEQFF
TGTGCCAGCAGCTTAAAAATGGGGGCCTCCTACAATGAGCAGTTCTTC
>TRBV27|many|-|TRBJ1-6
CASSLSQNSPLHF
TGTGCCAGCAGTTTAAGTCAGAATTCACCCCTCCACTTT
>TRBV5-5|many|TRBD1|TRBJ2-2
CASVRQGWTGELFF
TGTGCCAGCGTGAGACAGGGGTGGACCGGGGAGCTGTTTTTT
>TRBV19|many|-|TRBJ1-5
CASSPEGGFNQPQHF
TGTGCCAGTAGCCCTGAGGGGGGCTTCAATCAGCCCCAGCATTTT
>TRBV30|many|TRBD2|TRBJ2-1
CAWSSGSSNEQFF
TGTGCCTGGTCTAGCGGGAGTTCTAATGAGCAGTTCTTC